These T cell receptor beta chains were read from a single sample in a study of persistence of HIV-infected CD4 T cells. No antigen has been assigned to these receptors. The repertoire was sequenced with immunoSEQ multiplex PCR; TCRdb's copy has only in-frame clones and lacks some. Among some 58,000 clones listed, about four fifths were seen once. The sequences come from CD4+ T cells sorted from PBMCs after roughly 20-hour stimulation, collected from a patient who received antiretroviral therapy. The receptors stem from an adult man with HIV who was CMV-seropositive. Both conserved end residues are part of each CDR3. Each record gives: J gene, V gene, clone size, D gene, CDR3 DNA, CDR3 protein. The D gene is left open where the match is weak. Only some rows state a clone size, as once, few, many or a class for expanded clones.

>TRBJ2-1|TRBV6-4|few|TRBD2
TGTGCCAGCAGTGTAGGACTAGGAGTGACGCGTGAGCAGTTCTTC
CASSVGLGVTREQFF
>TRBJ2-1|TRBV7-9|-|TRBD2
TGTGCCAGCAGCCCCGGACTAGCGGGGGGCCCTGGGAATGAGCAGTTCTTC
CASSPGLAGGPGNEQFF
>TRBJ2-7|TRBV5-4|-|-
TGTGCCAGCAGCTGGGGGCGACACCCGAGATACGAGCAGTACTTC
CASSWGRHPRYEQYF
>TRBJ1-1|TRBV18|once|-
TGTGCCAGCTCACCACCGGGCGCGACTGGCGGAGCTTTCTTT
CASSPPGATGGAFF
>TRBJ1-1|TRBV5-1|-|-
TGCGCCAGCAGCTTAACCGGGAAAAGGGCGGATACTGAAGCTTTCTTT
CASSLTGKRADTEAFF
>TRBJ2-3|TRBV10-3|-|TRBD1
TGTGCCATCAGCCAGGGGGCGAGGAAAGATACGCAGTATTTT
CAISQGARKDTQYF
>TRBJ1-1|TRBV6-6|-|-
TGTGCCAGCAGCCTGGCCGAGCGCCTAACTTTCTTT
CASSLAERLTFF
>TRBJ1-5|TRBV6-1|-|-
TGTGCCAGCAGTGAATCCGGGAGTAGCAATCAGCCCCAGCATTTT
CASSESGSSNQPQHF
>TRBJ1-2|TRBV6-5|-|-
TGTGCCAGCAGGGCCGGACTGAGCAATGGCTACACCTTC
CASRAGLSNGYTF
>TRBJ2-3|TRBV10-2|-|-
TGCGCCAGCAGAACGCCAGGGTCGGATACGCAGTATTTT
CASRTPGSDTQYF